The 27 T cell receptor beta chains below were found in one sample sequenced in a study of OX40 agonist ivuxolimab in advanced cancers. To prepare the library, the immunoSEQ multiplex PCR assay was applied. TCRdb carries this immuneACCESS record with in-frame sequences only. Its versions omit some clonotypes, under half of them owing to an unresolved V gene in the studies checked, with the rest unexplained. The sample has under 80,000 clones on record, approximately 86% of them singletons. The ten largest clonotypes hold approximately 7.7% of the sample. The starting material was CD4+ or CD8+ T cells sorted from blood, obtained in a trial of the OX40 agonist ivuxolimab. The receptors were gathered from an adult with an advanced solid tumor such as melanoma, head and neck, liver or kidney cancer.

The J gene is TRBJ2-7, the V gene TRBV7-9; no definite D call. This CDR3 is 13 amino acids long. V lost 5 bases to trimming and J lost 4 bases, with 12 bases between them. Germline CDR1 and CDR2: SEHNR and FQNEAQ (reference sequence). In DNA form, the CDR3 reads TGTGCCAGCAGCCCGGCCCCCGTTTACGAGCAGTACTTC. The encoded protein is CASSPAPVYEQYF.

The rearrangement uses TRBV9 and TRBJ1-1; 10 bases are a match to TRBD1. This CDR3 is built from 17 residues. Trimming cost V 3 bases and J 4 bases; bases outside gene matches: 12. Germline CDR1 SGDLS, CDR2 YYNGEE. CDR3 loop: CASSARDRGGGGTEAFF. DNA for the CDR3: TGTGCCAGCAGCGCCCGGGACAGGGGAGGGGGAGGCACTGAAGCTTTCTTT.

The chain carries TRBV5-4 and TRBJ2-2, with D unresolved. Germline V gene lookup returns CDR1 SGHNT and CDR2 YYREEE (reference sequence). This CDR3 contains 13 residues. V was clipped by 4 bases and J by 3 bases, with 7 bases between them. The CDR3 DNA sequence: TGTGCCAGCAGCCCGGATTACACCGGGGAGCTGTTTTTT. It yields the protein CASSPDYTGELFF.

The chain recombines TRBV27 with TRBJ2-5; 14 nucleotides match TRBD2. J gave up 0 bases and V 5 bases, and 11 bases lay outside the gene matches. This CDR3 comprises 19 residues. Per germline, CDR1 MNHEY and CDR2 SMNVEV (reference sequence). The CDR3 sequence is CASSHRLAGGPLHQETQYF. DNA of the CDR3: TGTGCCAGCAGTCACCGACTAGCGGGAGGGCCCCTTCACCAAGAGACCCAGTACTTC.

The genes are TRBV6-4 and TRBJ2-7; D is unclear. V was cut by 3 bases and J by 0 bases, with 15 bases left in between. The CDR3 runs to 16 residues. CDR1 is MRHNA and CDR2 is SNTAGT in the germline V gene. CDR3 protein: CASSESGRKTSYEQYF. Here the CDR3 DNA reads TGTGCCAGCAGTGAATCGGGCAGGAAGACCTCCTACGAGCAGTACTTC.

The genes are TRBV5-4 and TRBJ1-1; maybe TRBD1 (6 bases). Germline values: CDR1 SGHNT, CDR2 YYREEE (reference sequence). Trimming cost V 2 bases and J 3 bases, with 11 bases left between them. The CDR3 is 14 amino acids. The CDR3 DNA reads as TGTGCCAGCAGCTTCCCAGGGGCATACACTGAAGCTTTCTTT. As protein: CASSFPGAYTEAFF.

The chain couples TRBV7-8 to TRBJ2-1; D is unresolved. The CDR3 has 14 amino acids. Germline loops: CDR1 SGHVS, CDR2 FQNEAQ. V lost 1 base, J lost 2 bases, and 6 bases lay in between. CDR3 residues: CASSLGTTYNEQFF. Written as DNA, the CDR3 is TGTGCCAGCAGCTTAGGTACTACCTACAATGAGCAGTTCTTC.

The V and J genes are TRBV5-4 and TRBJ1-4; 8 positions match TRBD1. CDR3 length equals 14 residues. The germline CDR1 and CDR2 sequences are SGHNT and YYREEE (reference sequence). The J segment lost 8 bases and the V segment lost 4 bases, leaving 7 bases of the junction unmatched. CDR3 sequence: CASSQQGAGEKLFF. The CDR3 DNA is TGTGCCAGCAGCCAGCAGGGGGCGGGAGAAAAACTGTTTTTT.

This rearrangement joins TRBV7-9 to TRBJ2-1; a possible D gene is TRBD1 (7 bases). Germline V lookup: CDR1 SEHNR, CDR2 FQNEAQ (reference sequence). Deletions cut 1 base from V and 2 bases from J, with 15 bases between. The length of the CDR3 is 17 residues. The CDR3 here is CASSLEYGGTAYNEQFF. DNA for the CDR3: TGTGCCAGCAGCTTAGAATACGGCGGGACAGCCTACAATGAGCAGTTCTTC.

The chain carries TRBV28 and TRBJ2-7; the D is unclear. V was cut by 4 bases and J by 4 bases, with 5 bases left in between. The CDR3 totals 11 residues. Germline V lookup: CDR1 MDHEN, CDR2 SYDVKM. CDR3 loop: CASSSKYEQYF. The CDR3 region has the DNA TGTGCCAGCAGTTCCAAATACGAGCAGTACTTC.

V and J are TRBV6-5 and TRBJ2-1; no clear D. Trimming cost V 6 bases and J 4 bases, with 10 bases left between them. CDR1 MNHEY and CDR2 SVGAGI come from the germline V gene. The CDR3 extends over 13 amino acids. The CDR3 region has the DNA TGTGCCAGCAGCATGCACGGGTACAATGAGCAGTTCTTC. This codes for CASSMHGYNEQFF.

The chain is built from TRBV19 and TRBJ1-1, with unresolved D. The CDR3 has 13 residues. Trimming shortened V by 5 bases and J by 5 bases, and 12 bases separated the two germline ends. Germline assignment: CDR1 LNHDA and CDR2 SQIVND (reference sequence). The CDR3 loop reads CASSERGRTEAFF. The CDR3 region has the DNA TGTGCCAGTAGTGAACGGGGTAGGACTGAAGCTTTCTTT. The whole variable domain, filled in from reference TRBV19 and TRBJ1-1, reads DGGITQSPKYLFRKEGQNVTLSCEQNLNHDAMYWYRQDPGQGLRLIYYSQIVNDFQKGDIAEGYSVSREKKESFPLTVTSAQKNPTAFYLCASSERGRTEAFFGQGTRLTVV.

This clone appeared a few times. The chain carries TRBV28 and TRBJ2-7; D might be TRBD1 or TRBD2, each matching 5 bases. The V end was cut by 10 bases, the J end by 2 bases, with 9 bases between. Germline lookup yields CDR1 MDHEN and CDR2 SYDVKM. The CDR3 totals 11 residues. The CDR3 loop is CATQGPYEQYF. CDR3 DNA sequence: TGTGCCACCCAGGGACCCTACGAGCAGTACTTC.

The chain combines TRBV5-8 with TRBJ1-5; TRBD1 aligns across 8 bases. This CDR3 comprises 16 residues. Germline lookup yields CDR1 SGHTS and CDR2 YDEGEE. V lost 2 bases and J lost 4; bases outside the gene matches: 8. CDR3 nucleotide sequence: TGTGCCAGCAGCTTTATGACAGGGGAGGTTAATCAGCCCCAGCATTTT. Amino acids: CASSFMTGEVNQPQHF.

Turning to this clone: Other DNA sequences within the sample encode an identical CDR3. The rearrangement joins TRBV7-9 to TRBJ2-2, with a possible D match to TRBD1 (6 bases). Per germline, CDR1 SEHNR and CDR2 FQNEAQ (reference sequence). There are 15 residues in the CDR3. V lost 1 base to trimming and J lost 5 bases, with 11 bases between them. CDR3 nucleotides: TGTGCCAGCAGCTTAGGAGGGGGTCGGACCGGGGAGCTGTTTTTT. This translates into CASSLGGGRTGELFF.

This clone was counted between two and nine times. The V and J genes are TRBV10-3 and TRBJ1-2, with 8 bases lining up with TRBD1. CDR3 length equals 14 residues. Germline CDR1 is ENHRY and CDR2 is SYGVKD. Trimming removed 11 bases from V and 5 bases from J; junction bases left unmatched: 13. CDR3 region: CAVAGQAFDYGYTF. CDR3 sequence (DNA): TGTGCCGTCGCGGGACAGGCCTTCGATTATGGCTACACCTTC.

J is TRBJ2-7 and V is TRBV5-6; TRBD1 matches 9 bases. Germline values: CDR1 SGHDT, CDR2 YYEEEE. The trim removed 2 bases at V and 4 bases at J, leaving 7 bases unmatched. This CDR3 is built from 15 residues. In DNA, the CDR3 is TGTGCCAGCAGCTTCGGGCCACAGGGGGCTTACGAGCAGTACTTC. Amino acid sequence: CASSFGPQGAYEQYF.

The chain recombines TRBV2 with TRBJ2-2, with 7 bases that match TRBD1. Germline assignment: CDR1 SNHLY and CDR2 FYNNEI. Losses at the gene ends were 5 bases for V and 4 bases for J; bases not matched to a gene: 4. The CDR3 has 14 residues. The CDR3: CASSNRGGTGELFF. In DNA form, the CDR3 reads TGTGCCAGCAGTAACAGGGGTGGCACCGGGGAGCTGTTTTTT.

V and J are TRBV19 and TRBJ1-5, with 8 bases lining up with TRBD1. The CDR3 is 15 amino acids. The junction had 4 bases not matched to a gene; V was cut back by 3 bases and J by 3 bases. Germline V gene data show CDR1 as LNHDA and CDR2 as SQIVND (reference sequence). The CDR3 nucleotides read TGTGCCAGTAGTATTATGGACAGGGACAATCAGCCCCAGCATTTT. As protein: CASSIMDRDNQPQHF.

This sequence joins TRBV5-4 and TRBJ1-1; unclear D gene. V was cut by 3 bases and J by 0 bases, with 9 bases left in between. Germline assignment: CDR1 SGHNT and CDR2 YYREEE (reference sequence). The CDR3 is 14 residues long. The DNA of the CDR3 is TGTGCCAGCAGCTCCGGACTTTTGAACACTGAAGCTTTCTTT. As protein: CASSSGLLNTEAFF.

V is TRBV5-1 and J is TRBJ2-3, with 11 bases fitting TRBD1. V lost 4 bases, J lost 15 bases, and 7 bases stayed unmatched. This CDR3 contains 12 residues. CDR1 is SGHRS and CDR2 is YFSETQ in the germline V gene. The CDR3 reads CASSTGTGGKYF. CDR3 DNA: TGCGCCAGCAGCACGGGGACAGGGGGAAAATATTTT.

The chain uses TRBV5-1 and TRBJ2-1; TRBD1 might be the D (5 bases). Germline assignment: CDR1 SGHRS and CDR2 YFSETQ. This CDR3 is 14 amino acids long. Trimming shortened V by 4 bases and J by 7 bases, and 15 bases separated the two germline ends. The CDR3 DNA sequence: TGCGCCAGCAGCCTAACCCTGACAGTTAATGAGCAGTTCTTC. It codes for CASSLTLTVNEQFF.

The gene calls are TRBV13 and TRBJ2-7; a weak D match, TRBD2 (6 bases). The CDR3 is made up of 13 amino acids. Between the trimmed V and J ends, which lost 5 bases and 7 bases, there was a span of 15 bases. The germline gives CDR1 PRHDT, CDR2 FYEKMQ (reference sequence). This chain's CDR3 is CASSPPLGREQYF. CDR3 sequence (DNA): TGTGCCAGCAGCCCTCCGTTGGGGAGGGAGCAGTACTTC.

This sequence joins TRBV6-6 and TRBJ2-7, with TRBD2 identical over 11 bases. CDR3 length equals 16 residues. V lost 6 bases, J lost 7 bases, and 14 bases stayed unmatched. The germline CDR1 and CDR2 sequences are MNHNY and SVGAGI (reference sequence). The CDR3: CASSPGLAGGRMEQYF. In nucleotides, the CDR3 is TGTGCCAGCAGCCCCGGTCTAGCGGGAGGAAGGATGGAGCAGTACTTC.

The CDR3 protein is CASSFGQGNTGELFF. Here the CDR3 DNA reads TGTGCCAGCAGCTTCGGTCAGGGAAACACCGGGGAGCTGTTTTTT. This rearrangement joins TRBV7-2 to TRBJ2-2; D perhaps matches TRBD1 (5 bases). The CDR3 is made up of 15 amino acids. In germline, CDR1 is SGHTA, CDR2 FQGNSA. V was pared by 3 bases and J by 2 bases, with 10 bases between.

V usage is TRBV5-4 and J usage is TRBJ2-1; weak D call: TRBD2 (5 bases). Trimming removed 4 bases at V and 11 bases at J, with 16 bases between. The CDR3 totals 13 residues. Germline V lookup: CDR1 SGHNT, CDR2 YYREEE (reference sequence). The CDR3 spells CASSNRTPGQQFF. The CDR3 bases are TGTGCCAGCAGCAACCGGACTCCGGGTCAGCAGTTCTTC.

This clone was picked up one time. The CDR3 DNA is TGTGCCTGGTCGTCAGAGGGGTATAGCAATCAGCCCCAGCATTTT. Translation gives CAWSSEGYSNQPQHF. The chain links TRBV30 to TRBJ1-5; tentative D call: TRBD1 (5 bases). The V end lost 5 bases, the J end lost 0 bases, and 14 bases lay between the germline ends. Germline V gene data show CDR1 as GTSNPN and CDR2 as SVGIG (reference sequence). The CDR3 is made up of 15 amino acids.